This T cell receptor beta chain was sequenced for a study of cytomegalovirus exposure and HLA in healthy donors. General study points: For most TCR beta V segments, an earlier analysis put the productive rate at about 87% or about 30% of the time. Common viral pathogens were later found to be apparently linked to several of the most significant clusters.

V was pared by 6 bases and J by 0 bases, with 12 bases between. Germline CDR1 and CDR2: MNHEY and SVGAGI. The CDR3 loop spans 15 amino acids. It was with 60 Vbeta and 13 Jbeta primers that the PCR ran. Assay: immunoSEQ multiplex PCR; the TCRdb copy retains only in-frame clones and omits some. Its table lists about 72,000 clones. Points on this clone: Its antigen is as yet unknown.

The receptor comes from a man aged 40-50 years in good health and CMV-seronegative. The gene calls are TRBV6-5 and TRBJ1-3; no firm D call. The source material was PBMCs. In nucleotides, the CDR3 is TGTGCCAGCAGCTACGACACAGACTCTGGAAACACCATATATTTT. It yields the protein CASSYDTDSGNTIYF.